The 14 T cell receptor beta chains given below trace back to one sample, sequenced in a study of blood T cells in healthy people across ages (dated by TCRdb to about 2015). Receptor amplification or capture employed 5' RACE. For sequencing, an Illumina HiSeq 2500 was employed. A second PCR of about 7 to 12 cycles was run with a J-beta primer mix and a sample-barcoded 5' primer. Through fastp at Q25 and MiXCR, TCRdb rebuilt clones from the public reads, retaining in-frame beta chains. All rows with the same CDR3 protein become a single entry with the most common DNA and genes. The sample table lists approximately 880,000 distinct CDR3 sequences, roughly 52% of them with a count of one. Together, the top ten hold around an eighth of the sample. The specimen sequenced was blood. The source is a man aged 30 to 39 in good health.

This clonotype occurred a few times. The chain links TRBV7-8 to TRBJ2-7; 7 nucleotides agree with TRBD1. Germline trimming cut 5 bases from V and 2 bases from J; bases unmatched to any gene: 15. The CDR3 has 17 amino acids. Germline V lookup: CDR1 SGHVS, CDR2 FQNEAQ. The CDR3 loop reads CASSQGTAGGATYEQYF. The CDR3 nucleotides read TGTGCCAGCAGCCAAGGTACAGCAGGGGGAGCGACCTACGAGCAGTACTTC.

Worth noting for this clonotype: Germline is not matched at one junction end, which may reflect a read error. This chain joins TRBV12-3 or TRBV12-4 and TRBJ2-5; possibly TRBD1 for D (7 bases). The CDR3 is 15 residues long. The CDR3 reads CVSSSPQTGRETQYF. CDR3 coding DNA: TGTGTCAGCAGTTCCCCTCAGACAGGGAGGGAGACCCAGTACTTC.

J is TRBJ2-2 and V is TRBV10-3; either TRBD1 or TRBD2 may fit D (5 bases each). CDR1 ENHRY and CDR2 SYGVKD come from the germline V gene. V lost 6 bases and J lost 4, with 15 bases in between. This CDR3 is built from 15 residues. In DNA, the CDR3 is TGTGCCATCAGCCCTGCCCCCGGGGCCACCGGGGAGCTGTTTTTT. As protein: CAISPAPGATGELFF.

This clonotype came up a few times. The chain couples TRBV11-2 to TRBJ2-5; the D call may be TRBD1 or TRBD2 (5 bases each). The CDR3 is 14 amino acids. V was pared by 0 bases and J by 7 bases, with 12 bases between. Germline V lookup: CDR1 SGHAT, CDR2 FQNNGV. The CDR3 is CASSLDRLTGTQYF. The CDR3 DNA sequence: TGTGCCAGCAGCTTAGATAGACTAACAGGGACCCAGTACTTC.

The gene calls are TRBV11-1 and TRBJ2-5, with D possibly being TRBD1 (5 bases). The J call may be in error: the DNA end matches TRBJ2-7 better. Germline lookup yields CDR1 SGHAT and CDR2 FQDESV (reference sequence). The CDR3 is 15 amino acids. This chain's CDR3 is CASSLDPGQVYEQYF. The CDR3 DNA reads as TGTGCCAGCAGCTTAGACCCAGGGCAGGTCTACGAGCAGTACTTC.

This clonotype was recorded a few times. The chain uses TRBV4-2 and TRBJ1-5, with 9 bases that match TRBD1. CDR1 is LGHNA and CDR2 is YNFKEQ in the germline V gene. The CDR3 sequence is 20 residues long. J gave up 5 bases and V 0 bases, and 17 bases lay outside the gene matches. CDR3: CASSQDLQDRGPYLDQPQHF. CDR3 nucleotides: TGTGCCAGCAGCCAAGATTTGCAGGACAGGGGCCCCTATTTGGATCAGCCCCAGCATTTT.

CDR3 DNA: TGTGCCAGCAGCGAAGGGTCTCGGACGCAGTATTTT. It yields the protein CASSEGSRTQYF. The chain is built from TRBV7-9 and TRBJ2-3; D unresolved. Trimming pared 5 bases from V and 9 bases from J, leaving 12 bases between. The germline V gene has CDR1 SEHNR and CDR2 FQNEAQ (reference sequence). This CDR3 spans 12 amino acids.

This chain joins TRBV27 and TRBJ1-2; D call uncertain. The V gene's germline CDR1 is MNHEY and CDR2 SMNVEV (reference sequence). Trimming removed 3 bases from V and 0 bases from J, with 11 bases in between. The CDR3 totals 15 residues. The CDR3 region has the DNA TGTGCCAGCAGTTTGAAGTGGGGTCCTAACTATGGCTACACCTTC. It codes for CASSLKWGPNYGYTF.

As DNA, the CDR3 is TGTGCCAGCAGCCAAACCGACAGGGGTCTTGAGCAGTTCTTC. Protein product: CASSQTDRGLEQFF. The chain employs TRBV7-9 and TRBJ2-1; 8 nucleotides match TRBD1. The CDR3 covers 14 residues. V lost 5 bases and J lost 9; bases outside the gene matches: 9. The V gene's germline CDR1 is SEHNR and CDR2 FQNEAQ (reference sequence).

This chain's CDR3 is CATSGFDSYEQYF. CDR3 bases: TGTGCCACCAGTGGCTTCGACAGTTACGAGCAGTACTTC. J is TRBJ2-7 and V is TRBV24-1; D may be TRBD1 (5 bases). Germline-derived CDR1 and CDR2 are KGHDR and SFDVKD. The CDR3 totals 13 residues. The ends were cut back, 5 bases at V and 4 bases at J, with 11 bases in the middle.

CDR3 residues: CASSWGQRNNEQFF. Here the CDR3 DNA reads TGTGCCAGTAGTTGGGGACAACGGAACAATGAGCAGTTCTTC. V gene TRBV19 combines with J gene TRBJ2-1; TRBD1 is a possible D gene (6 bases). CDR3 length: 14 amino acids. The V end lost 5 bases, the J end lost 5 bases, and 13 bases lay between the germline ends. Germline CDR1 LNHDA, CDR2 SQIVND (reference sequence).

The chain employs TRBV6-1 and TRBJ2-1, with D perhaps matching TRBD2 (5 bases). TRBJ2-7 matches the DNA end more closely, so the J call is doubtful. Germline V CDR1 and CDR2: MNHNS, SASEGT. The CDR3 is made up of 12 amino acids. The CDR3 DNA is TGTGCCAGTAGCGCATCCTTCTACGAGCAGTACTTC. Translation: CASSASFYEQYF.

The chain is built from TRBV5-1 and TRBJ2-5; 12 bases fit TRBD2. The CDR3 spans 17 residues. The trim removed 4 bases at V and 5 bases at J, leaving 12 bases unmatched. Germline CDR1 is SGHRS and CDR2 is YFSETQ. The CDR3 nucleotides read TGCGCCAGCAGCACCGGACTAGCGGGGTTCGGGAGGGAGACCCAGTACTTC. Encoded protein: CASSTGLAGFGRETQYF.

This chain connects TRBV6-2 or TRBV6-3 to TRBJ2-3; 14 nucleotides match TRBD2. V was pared by 5 bases and J by 6 bases, with 10 bases of the junction left unmatched. CDR1 MNHEY and CDR2 SVGEGT come from the germline V gene. The length of the CDR3 is 17 residues. CDR3 bases: TGTGCCAGCAGTCGTCACTCTGGGACTAGCGGGGGTGATACGCAGTATTTT. As protein: CASSRHSGTSGGDTQYF.